This section outlines one T cell receptor (beta chain) sequence together with its context. The CDR3 sequence is 15 residues long. V was pared by 3 bases and J by 2 bases, with 7 bases of the junction left unmatched. The V gene's germline CDR1 is MDHEN and CDR2 SYDVKM. The sample comes from a study of early T cells in non-severe SARS-CoV-2 infection. TCRdb processed the 5' RACE reads anew with MiXCR; each CDR3 protein has one entry. Of tens of thousands of distinct CDR3 sequences listed, over 12% were seen once; the top ten hold around 3%. The receptor comes from an adult who was a healthcare worker with PCR-confirmed SARS-CoV-2 infection or an uninfected control (not recorded which). V and J are TRBV28 and TRBJ2-7; 7 nucleotides agree with TRBD2. Sequences were obtained from whole blood. CDR3 DNA: TGTGCCAGCAGTTTTCTGGAGGGAGGGGCCTACGAGCAGTACTTC. The encoded protein is CASSFLEGGAYEQYF. The variable domain in full, with the rest retrieved from reference TRBV28 and TRBJ2-7, is DVKVTQSSRYLVKRTGEKVFLECVQDMDHENMFWYRQDPGLGLRLIYFSYDVKMKEKGDIPEGYSVSREKKERFSLILESASTNQTSMYLCASSFLEGGAYEQYFGPGTRLTVT.